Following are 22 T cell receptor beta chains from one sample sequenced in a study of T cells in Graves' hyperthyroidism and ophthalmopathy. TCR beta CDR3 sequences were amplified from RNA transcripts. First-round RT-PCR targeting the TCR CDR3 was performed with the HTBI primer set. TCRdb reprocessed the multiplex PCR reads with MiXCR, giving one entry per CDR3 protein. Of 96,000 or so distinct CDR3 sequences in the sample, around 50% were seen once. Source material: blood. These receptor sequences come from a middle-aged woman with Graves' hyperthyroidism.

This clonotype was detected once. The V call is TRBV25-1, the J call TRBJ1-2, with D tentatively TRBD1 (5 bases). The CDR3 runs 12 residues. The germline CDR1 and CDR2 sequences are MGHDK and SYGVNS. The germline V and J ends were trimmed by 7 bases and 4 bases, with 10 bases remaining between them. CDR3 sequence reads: CASKDSLYGYTF. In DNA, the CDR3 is TGTGCCAGCAAAGACAGTCTCTATGGCTACACCTTC.

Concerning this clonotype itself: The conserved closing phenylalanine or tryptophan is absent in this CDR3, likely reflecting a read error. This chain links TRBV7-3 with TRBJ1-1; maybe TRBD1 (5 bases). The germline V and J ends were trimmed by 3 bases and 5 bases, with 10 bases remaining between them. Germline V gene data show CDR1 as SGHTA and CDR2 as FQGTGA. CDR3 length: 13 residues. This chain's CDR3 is CASSFDSNTEAFI. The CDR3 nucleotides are TGTGCCAGCAGCTTCGACAGCAATACTGAAGCTTTCATT.

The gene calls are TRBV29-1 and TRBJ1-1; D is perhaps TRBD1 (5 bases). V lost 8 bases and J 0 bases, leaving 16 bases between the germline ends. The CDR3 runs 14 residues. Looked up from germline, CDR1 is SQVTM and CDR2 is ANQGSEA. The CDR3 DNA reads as TGCAGCCAAGATCTGGGGGGTCTGAACACTGAAGCTTTCTTT. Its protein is CSQDLGGLNTEAFF.

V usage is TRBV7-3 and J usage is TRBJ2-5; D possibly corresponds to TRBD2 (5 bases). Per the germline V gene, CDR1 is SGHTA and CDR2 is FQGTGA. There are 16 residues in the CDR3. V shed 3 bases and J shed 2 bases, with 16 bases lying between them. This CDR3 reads CASSLWNTGVQETQYF. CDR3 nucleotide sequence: TGTGCCAGCAGCTTGTGGAACACCGGGGTACAAGAGACCCAGTACTTC.

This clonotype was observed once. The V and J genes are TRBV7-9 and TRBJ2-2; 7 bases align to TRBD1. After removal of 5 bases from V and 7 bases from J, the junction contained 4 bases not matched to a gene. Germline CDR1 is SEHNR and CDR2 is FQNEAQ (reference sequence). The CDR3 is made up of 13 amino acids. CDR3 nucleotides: TGTGCCAGCAGCCAGACAGGGCACGGGGAGCTGTTTTTT. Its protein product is CASSQTGHGELFF.

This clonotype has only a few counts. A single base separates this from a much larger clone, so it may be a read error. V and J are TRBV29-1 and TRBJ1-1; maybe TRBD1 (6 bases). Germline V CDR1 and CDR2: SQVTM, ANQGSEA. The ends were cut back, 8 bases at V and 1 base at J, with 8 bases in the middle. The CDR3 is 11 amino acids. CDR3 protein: CSLQGNTEAFF. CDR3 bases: TGCAGCCTACAGGGGAACACTGAAGCTTTCTTT.

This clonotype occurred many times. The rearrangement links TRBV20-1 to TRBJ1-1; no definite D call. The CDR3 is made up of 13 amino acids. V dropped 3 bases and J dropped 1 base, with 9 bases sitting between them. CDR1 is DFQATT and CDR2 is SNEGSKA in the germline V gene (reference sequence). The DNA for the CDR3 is TGCAGTGCTAGGCCATTGGGGAACACTGAAGCTTTCTTT. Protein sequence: CSARPLGNTEAFF.

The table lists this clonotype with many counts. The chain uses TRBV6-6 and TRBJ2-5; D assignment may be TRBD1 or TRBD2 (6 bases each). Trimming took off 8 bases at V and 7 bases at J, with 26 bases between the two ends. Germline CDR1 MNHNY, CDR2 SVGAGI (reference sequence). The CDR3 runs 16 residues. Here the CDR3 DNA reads TGTGCCAGCGGGGCCATGGGACAACAATTCGGGGGGACCCAGTACTTC. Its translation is CASGAMGQQFGGTQYF.

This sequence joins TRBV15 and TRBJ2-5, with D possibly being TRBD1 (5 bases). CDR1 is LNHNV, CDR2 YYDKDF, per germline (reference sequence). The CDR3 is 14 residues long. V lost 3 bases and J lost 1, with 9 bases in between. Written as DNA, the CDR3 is TGTGCCACCAGCAGTACAGGCAGCCAAGAGACCCAGTACTTC. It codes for CATSSTGSQETQYF.

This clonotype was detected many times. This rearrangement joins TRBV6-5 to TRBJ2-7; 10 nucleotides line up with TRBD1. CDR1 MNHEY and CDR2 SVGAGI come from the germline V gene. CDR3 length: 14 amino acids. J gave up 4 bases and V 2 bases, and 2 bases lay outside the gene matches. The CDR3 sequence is CASSYRGQGYEQYF. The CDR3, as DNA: TGTGCCAGCAGTTACCGGGGACAGGGGTACGAGCAGTACTTC.

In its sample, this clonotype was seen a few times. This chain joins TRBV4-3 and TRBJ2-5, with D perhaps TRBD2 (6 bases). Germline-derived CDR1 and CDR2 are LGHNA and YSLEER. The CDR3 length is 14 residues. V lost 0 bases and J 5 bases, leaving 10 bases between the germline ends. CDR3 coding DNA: TGCGCCAGCAGCCAAGATTTCGGGAGTGAGACCCAGTACTTC. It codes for CASSQDFGSETQYF.

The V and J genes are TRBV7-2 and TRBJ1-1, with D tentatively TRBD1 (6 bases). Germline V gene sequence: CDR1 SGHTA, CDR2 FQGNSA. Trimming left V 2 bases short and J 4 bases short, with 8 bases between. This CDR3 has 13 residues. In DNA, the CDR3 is TGTGCCAGCAGCTTACAGGGGTGCACTGAAGCTTTCTTT. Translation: CASSLQGCTEAFF.

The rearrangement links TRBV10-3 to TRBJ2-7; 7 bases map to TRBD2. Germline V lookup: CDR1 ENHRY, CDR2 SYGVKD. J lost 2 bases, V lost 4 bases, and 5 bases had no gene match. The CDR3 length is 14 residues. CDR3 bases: TGTGCCATCAGTGTCCCTAGCGGACCCTACGAGCAGTACTTC. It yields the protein CAISVPSGPYEQYF.

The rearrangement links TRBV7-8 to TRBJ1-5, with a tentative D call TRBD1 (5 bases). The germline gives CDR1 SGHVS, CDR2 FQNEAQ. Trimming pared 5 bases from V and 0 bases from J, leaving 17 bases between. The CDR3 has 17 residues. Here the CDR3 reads CASSQGLRETSNQPQHF. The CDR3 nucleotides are TGTGCCAGCAGCCAGGGTCTAAGGGAAACTAGCAATCAGCCCCAGCATTTT.

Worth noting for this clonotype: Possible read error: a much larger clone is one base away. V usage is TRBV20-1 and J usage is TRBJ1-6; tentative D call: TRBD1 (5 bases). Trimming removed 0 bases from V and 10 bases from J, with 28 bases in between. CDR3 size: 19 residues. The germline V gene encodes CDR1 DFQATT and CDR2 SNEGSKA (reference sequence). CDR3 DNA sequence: TGCAGTGCTAGAGACGGGGGGAGGAACACCCCAGGTGGGCGATCACCCCTCCACTTT. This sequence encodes CSARDGGRNTPGGRSPLHF.

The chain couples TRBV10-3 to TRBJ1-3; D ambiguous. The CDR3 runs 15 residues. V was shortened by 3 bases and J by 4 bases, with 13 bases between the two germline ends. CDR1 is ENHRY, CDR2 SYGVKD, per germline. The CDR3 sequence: CAISEGTTGGNTIYF. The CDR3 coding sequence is TGTGCCATCAGTGAAGGCACGACTGGAGGAAACACCATATATTTT.

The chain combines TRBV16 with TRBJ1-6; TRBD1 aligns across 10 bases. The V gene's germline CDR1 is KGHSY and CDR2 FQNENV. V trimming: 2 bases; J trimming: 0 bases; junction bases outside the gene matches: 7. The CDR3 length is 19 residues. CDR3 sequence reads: CASSQRGTGAPSYNSPLHF. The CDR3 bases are TGTGCCAGCAGCCAAAGGGGGACAGGGGCGCCCTCCTATAATTCACCCCTCCACTTT.

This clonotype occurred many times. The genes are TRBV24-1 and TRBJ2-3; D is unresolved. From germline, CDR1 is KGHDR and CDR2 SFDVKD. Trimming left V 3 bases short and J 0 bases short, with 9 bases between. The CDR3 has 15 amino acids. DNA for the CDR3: TGTGCCACCAGTGATCCTCCTGGGAGCACAGATACGCAGTATTTT. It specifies CATSDPPGSTDTQYF.

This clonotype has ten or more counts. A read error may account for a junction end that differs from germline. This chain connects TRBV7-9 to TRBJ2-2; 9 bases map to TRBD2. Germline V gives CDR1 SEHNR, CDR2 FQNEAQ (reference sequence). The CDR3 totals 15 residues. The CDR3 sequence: CASSLAGVWTGELFF. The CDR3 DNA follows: TGTGCCAGCAGTTTAGCGGGAGTATGGACCGGGGAGCTGTTTTTT.

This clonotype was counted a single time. The CDR3 nucleotides read TGCAGCGTTGTATGGACTAGCGGGAGCAGGGAGACCCAGTACTTC. It yields the protein CSVVWTSGSRETQYF. The chain carries TRBV29-1 and TRBJ2-5; 13 bases agree with TRBD2. This CDR3 has 15 amino acids. CDR1 is SQVTM, CDR2 ANQGSEA, per germline. V lost 4 bases, J lost 5 bases, and 7 bases stayed unmatched.

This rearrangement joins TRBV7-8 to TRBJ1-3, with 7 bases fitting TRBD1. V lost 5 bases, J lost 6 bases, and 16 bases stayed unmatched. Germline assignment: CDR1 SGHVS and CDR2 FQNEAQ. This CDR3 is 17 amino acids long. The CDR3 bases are TGTGCCAGCAGCCCAGGGACAGATCCTTATGGCTTAAACACCATATATTTT. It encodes CASSPGTDPYGLNTIYF.

This CDR3 is CATSRVGGREDEQYF. The CDR3 coding sequence is TGTGCCACCAGCAGAGTGGGGGGGAGGGAGGACGAGCAGTACTTC. The gene calls are TRBV15 and TRBJ2-7; 7 bases match TRBD2. Germline V gene sequence: CDR1 LNHNV, CDR2 YYDKDF (reference sequence). The CDR3 is 15 residues long. With 1 base clipped from V and 5 bases from J, the junction kept 8 bases outside the gene matches.